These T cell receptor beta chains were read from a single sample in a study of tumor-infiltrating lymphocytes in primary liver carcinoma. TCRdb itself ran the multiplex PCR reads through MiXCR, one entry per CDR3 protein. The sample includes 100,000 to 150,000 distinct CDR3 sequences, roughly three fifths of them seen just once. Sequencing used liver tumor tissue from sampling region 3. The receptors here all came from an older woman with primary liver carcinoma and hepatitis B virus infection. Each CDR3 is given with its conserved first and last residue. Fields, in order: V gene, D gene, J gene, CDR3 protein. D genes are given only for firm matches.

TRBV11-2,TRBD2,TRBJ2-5,CASWYSRGSGRETQHF
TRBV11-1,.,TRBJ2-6,CASSPSGAGTNVLTF
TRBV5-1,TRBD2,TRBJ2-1,CASSSSHGSGRDYNEQFF
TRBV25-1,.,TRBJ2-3,CASSFWQSLSADTQYF
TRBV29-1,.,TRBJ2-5,CGVGWEWETQDF
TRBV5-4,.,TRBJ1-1,CASSLGGIGQGAFF
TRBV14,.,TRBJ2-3,CASSQVPGVVTDTRYF
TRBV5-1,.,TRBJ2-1,CASSEVGSFYNEQFF
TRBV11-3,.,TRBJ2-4,CSAGNQGRAKNIQYF
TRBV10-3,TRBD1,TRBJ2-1,CAIRETGVNEQFF
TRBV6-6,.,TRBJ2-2,CVSSQVRGEAVGELFF
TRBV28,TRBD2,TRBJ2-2,CASTPGAGGTVELFF
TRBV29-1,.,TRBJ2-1,CSVEGTLVPEWNELFF
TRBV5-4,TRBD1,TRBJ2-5,CASSLVWDSAQETQYF
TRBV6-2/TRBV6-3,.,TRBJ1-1,CASNQREARETEAFF
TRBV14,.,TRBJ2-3,CASSQFRGGSADTQYF
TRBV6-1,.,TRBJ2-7,CASSYRDEQHF
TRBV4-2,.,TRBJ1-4,CASSADVGTGAEKLSF
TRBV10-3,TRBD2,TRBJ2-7,CAISDSGLATEQYF
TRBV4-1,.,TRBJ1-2,CASSPQDGGYTF
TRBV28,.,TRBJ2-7,CANRNTPSRGEQYF
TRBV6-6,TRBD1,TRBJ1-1,CASSPTGREDTEAFF
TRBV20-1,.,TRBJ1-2,CSASTARGNYGYTF